The 20 T cell receptor beta chains given below trace back to one sample, sequenced in a study of blood T cell repertoires in COVID-19. Using immunoSEQ multiplex PCR, the repertoire was profiled, and TCRdb retains in-frame clones only, with some absent. The table lists 250,000 or so clones, 65% to 85% of them singletons, with around 3.5% in the top ten. The material sequenced was PBMCs or T cells enriched from blood (not recorded which). These receptors originate from a man in his fifties or sixties who had recovered from COVID-19.

CDR3 sequence (DNA): TGTGCCAGCAGTGAAAGTCCAGGGGGAAGAGAAAAACTGTTTTTT. This gives the protein CASSESPGGREKLFF. This chain connects TRBV25-1 to TRBJ1-4; 7 bases align to TRBD1. The CDR3 length is 15 residues. Germline CDR1 reads MGHDK; CDR2 reads SYGVNS. With V trimmed by 2 bases and J by 8 bases, 8 bases remained unmatched. Looking up the rest from reference TRBV25-1 and TRBJ1-4 gives the full variable domain: EADIYQTPRYLVIGTGKKITLECSQTMGHDKMYWYQQDPGMELHLIHYSYGVNSTEKGDLSSESTVSRIRTEHFPLTLESARPSHTSQYLCASSESPGGREKLFFGSGTQLSVL.

Only one count was recorded for this clone. The V gene is TRBV7-2, the J gene TRBJ1-2; 10 bases are a match to TRBD1. V was pared by 5 bases and J by 8 bases, with 11 bases of the junction left unmatched. CDR1 is SGHTA and CDR2 is FQGNSA in the germline V gene. The length of the CDR3 is 15 residues. In DNA form, the CDR3 reads TGTGCCAGCAGCCTTACAGTTGACAGGGGGCAAGGCTACACCTTC. Its translation is CASSLTVDRGQGYTF.

The chain links TRBV9 to TRBJ2-7; 7 positions match TRBD2. CDR3 length equals 13 residues. The trim removed 2 bases at V and 6 bases at J, leaving 5 bases unmatched. The germline CDR1 and CDR2 sequences are SGDLS and YYNGEE. The CDR3 reads CASSVEGRGEQYF. The CDR3 DNA is TGTGCCAGCAGCGTGGAAGGGAGGGGCGAGCAGTACTTC.

V and J are TRBV18 and TRBJ2-7, with TRBD2 identical over 13 bases. The ends lost 3 bases at V and 7 bases at J; junction bases unmatched: 0. This CDR3 contains 13 residues. In germline, CDR1 is KGHSH, CDR2 LQKENI. CDR3 loop: CASSPGLAGEQYF. As DNA, the CDR3 is TGTGCCAGCTCACCGGGACTAGCGGGGGAGCAGTACTTC.

This chain links TRBV19 with TRBJ2-7, with 7 bases aligning to TRBD1. The CDR3 covers 15 residues. Germline V CDR1 and CDR2: LNHDA, SQIVND (reference sequence). Trimming took 6 bases from V and 0 from J; bases not matched to a gene: 8. CDR3 DNA: TGTGCCAGTAGCATTGGACAGGTCGGCTCCTACGAGCAGTACTTC. Translating gives CASSIGQVGSYEQYF.

The genes are TRBV18 and TRBJ1-2; the match to TRBD1 covers 8 bases. In germline, CDR1 is KGHSH, CDR2 LQKENI. V dropped 3 bases and J dropped 3; count of bases not matched to a gene: 9. The CDR3 is 16 amino acids. The CDR3 coding sequence is TGTGCCAGCTCACCGAGGACAGGGTGGGAGGACTATGGCTACACCTTC. Translated, it gives CASSPRTGWEDYGYTF.

The genes are TRBV10-2 and TRBJ2-7; D remains ambiguous. Trimming stripped 0 bases from V and 1 base from J, with 7 bases between. Germline V lookup: CDR1 WSHSY, CDR2 SAAADI. The CDR3 is made up of 14 amino acids. The CDR3 reads CASSESGPSYEQYF. The CDR3 DNA reads TGCGCCAGCAGTGAGTCGGGCCCTTCCTACGAGCAGTACTTC.

The chain links TRBV19 to TRBJ2-1; 8 bases align to TRBD2. Germline CDR1 reads LNHDA; CDR2 reads SQIVND (reference sequence). The CDR3 has 14 amino acids. V lost 7 bases, J lost 2 bases, and 4 bases stayed unmatched. This CDR3 is CASKDGRAYNEQFF. The CDR3 DNA reads as TGTGCCAGTAAAGACGGGAGGGCCTACAATGAGCAGTTCTTC.

This chain uses TRBV5-6 with TRBJ1-6; 10 bases map to TRBD1. The CDR3 loop spans 15 amino acids. The V gene's germline CDR1 is SGHDT and CDR2 YYEEEE. Losses at the gene ends were 2 bases for V and 10 bases for J; bases not matched to a gene: 6. The CDR3 region is CASSFRDRGNSPLHF. The CDR3 DNA is TGTGCCAGCAGCTTCCGGGACAGGGGCAACTCACCCCTCCACTTT.

V usage is TRBV10-2 and J usage is TRBJ1-1; D is ambiguous. The germline gives CDR1 WSHSY, CDR2 SAAADI. V lost 6 bases to trimming and J lost 0 bases, with 17 bases between them. This CDR3 comprises 16 residues. CDR3 nucleotide sequence: TGCGCCAGCAGCTTGCTCCGGTCCCAAATGAACACTGAAGCTTTCTTT. It is translated as CASSLLRSQMNTEAFF.

This clone has only one observation. The chain couples TRBV9 to TRBJ2-5; TRBD2 matches 12 bases. The CDR3 has 16 amino acids. Germline lookup yields CDR1 SGDLS and CDR2 YYNGEE. V gave up 0 bases and J gave up 5 bases; unmatched junction bases: 5. The CDR3 is CASSVGTSGKVETQYF. The DNA for the CDR3 is TGTGCCAGCAGCGTAGGGACTAGCGGGAAGGTGGAGACCCAGTACTTC. Looking up the rest from reference TRBV9 and TRBJ2-5 gives the full variable domain: DSGVTQTPKHLITATGQRVTLRCSPRSGDLSVYWYQQSLDQGLQFLIQYYNGEERAKGNILERFSAQQFPDLHSELNLSSLELGDSALYFCASSVGTSGKVETQYFGPGTRLLVL.

J is TRBJ2-3 and V is TRBV18; perhaps TRBD2 as D (6 bases). This CDR3 has 17 amino acids. Trimming shortened V by 3 bases and J by 4 bases, and 20 bases separated the two germline ends. CDR1 KGHSH and CDR2 LQKENI come from the germline V gene. CDR3 in DNA: TGTGCCAGCTCACCCCTTAAACTAGCTCCGTTAGCAGATACGCAGTATTTT. This sequence encodes CASSPLKLAPLADTQYF.

Only one count was recorded for this clone. The rearrangement links TRBV19 to TRBJ2-5, with TRBD2 matching 9 bases. This CDR3 comprises 17 residues. The trim removed 9 bases at V and 1 base at J, leaving 15 bases unmatched. Germline CDR1 reads LNHDA; CDR2 reads SQIVND (reference sequence). CDR3 in DNA: TGTGCCAGGGCATACTTAATAGCGGGGGACCCCCAAGAGACCCAGTACTTC. This codes for CARAYLIAGDPQETQYF.

The V and J genes are TRBV12-5 and TRBJ2-3, with D possibly matching TRBD1 (6 bases). With 6 bases removed from V and 11 bases from J, the gap between germline ends came to 15 bases. Per the germline V gene, CDR1 is LGHNT and CDR2 is FRNRAP. The CDR3 has 12 amino acids. The CDR3 DNA follows: TGTGCTAGTGGCCTACAGGGATTGGGGCAGTATTTT. It translates to CASGLQGLGQYF.

The gene calls are TRBV27 and TRBJ2-3, with 13 bases identical to TRBD2. The junction had 11 bases not matched to a gene; V was cut back by 6 bases and J by 2 bases. CDR3 size: 18 residues. Germline CDR1 and CDR2: MNHEY and SMNVEV (reference sequence). The CDR3 bases are TGTGCCAGCAGCAAAGGACTAGCGGGAGTGAGGTCCACAGATACGCAGTATTTT. Residues: CASSKGLAGVRSTDTQYF.

The CDR3 nucleotides read TGTGCCAGCAGACCGACAGGGTCCCAATCCTACGAGCAGTACTTC. Translation: CASRPTGSQSYEQYF. V and J are TRBV6-6 and TRBJ2-7; 7 bases map to TRBD1. Germline-derived CDR1 and CDR2 are MNHNY and SVGAGI (reference sequence). CDR3 length equals 15 residues. V was pared by 6 bases and J by 1 base, with 9 bases of the junction left unmatched.

The J gene is TRBJ1-4, the V gene TRBV4-1; D is undetermined. The length of the CDR3 is 18 residues. Germline V gives CDR1 MGHRA, CDR2 YSYEKL. With 3 bases removed from V and 5 bases from J, the gap between germline ends came to 22 bases. CDR3 sequence (DNA): TGCGCCAGCAGCCATAGAGGCGGGCAGCGACTTAAGAATGAAAAACTGTTTTTT. Translating gives CASSHRGGQRLKNEKLFF.

The chain joins TRBV19 to TRBJ2-2, with TRBD1 identical over 7 bases. The CDR3 has 16 residues. The V segment lost 6 bases and the J segment 6 bases; nucleotides outside the gene matches: 13. Per the germline V gene, CDR1 is LNHDA and CDR2 is SQIVND (reference sequence). The CDR3 bases are TGTGCCAGTAGCCCCAGGGGGACACGAGGACCCGGGGAGCTGTTTTTT. Amino acid sequence: CASSPRGTRGPGELFF.

The J gene is TRBJ1-5, the V gene TRBV2; 8 bases match TRBD1. The germline gives CDR1 SNHLY, CDR2 FYNNEI. The CDR3 is 14 residues long. The J segment lost 11 bases and the V segment lost 7 bases, leaving 13 bases of the junction unmatched. Here the CDR3 DNA reads TGTGCCAGCAATCAGGACAGGGAGATAACGGCCCAGCATTTT. Translated: CASNQDREITAQHF.

The rearrangement links TRBV6-2 or TRBV6-3 to TRBJ2-4; possibly TRBD2 for D (6 bases). Germline V gene lookup returns CDR1 MNHEY and CDR2 SVGEGT. The CDR3 loop spans 17 amino acids. Trimming shortened V by 6 bases and J by 4 bases, and 22 bases separated the two germline ends. CDR3 sequence (DNA): TGTGCCAGCAGCAGCGCCGGAGGGCCGATCGGGAAAAACATTCAGTACTTC. Translating it yields CASSSAGGPIGKNIQYF.